This is a list of T cell receptor beta chains from one sample in a study of cytomegalovirus exposure and HLA in healthy donors. The repertoire was sequenced with immunoSEQ multiplex PCR; TCRdb's copy has only in-frame clones and lacks some. The top ten hold 4.9% of the sample, which has 150,000 to 200,000 clones, roughly 80% seen once. Sequenced input: PBMCs. These receptors were taken from a woman aged 18-30 years in good health and CMV-seropositive. Each CDR3 is given with its conserved first and last residue. A D gene is named only where the DNA matches it firmly. Only some rows state a clone size, as once, few, many or a class for expanded clones.

d_call j_call clone_size v_call cdr3_aa cdr3_nt
. TRBJ2-7 . TRBV6-1 CASRETEISYEQYF TGTGCCAGCAGGGAGACAGAGATCTCCTACGAGCAGTACTTC
. TRBJ2-5 . TRBV14 CASSGPRRGTQYF TGTGCCAGCAGCGGACCCCGGAGGGGGACCCAGTACTTC
TRBD1 TRBJ1-5 . TRBV6-5 CASGARGQEQPQHF TGTGCCAGCGGTGCCAGGGGGCAAGAACAGCCCCAGCATTTT
TRBD2 TRBJ2-3 . TRBV7-6 CASTLWIAGGRPDTQYF TGTGCCAGCACCCTTTGGATAGCGGGGGGGCGTCCAGATACGCAGTATTTT
. TRBJ1-1 . TRBV19 CASSINTGHTEAFF TGTGCCAGTAGTATAAACACAGGGCACACTGAAGCTTTCTTT
. TRBJ1-5 . TRBV30 CAWSVGRAPGVLLNQPQHF TGTGCCTGGAGTGTAGGGCGGGCCCCAGGGGTCCTACTAAATCAGCCCCAGCATTTT
TRBD2 TRBJ2-1 . TRBV11-3 CASSLEGGGNNEQFF TGTGCCAGCAGCTTAGAAGGCGGGGGAAACAATGAGCAGTTCTTC
TRBD2 TRBJ2-3 . TRBV29-1 CSVERRLAGGPDTQYF TGCAGCGTTGAACGTCGACTAGCGGGGGGCCCTGATACGCAGTATTTT
TRBD1 TRBJ1-2 . TRBV11-2 CASSPLQGALGYTF TGTGCCAGCAGCCCCCTGCAGGGGGCGTTGGGCTACACCTTC
. TRBJ2-3 . TRBV6-1 CASSEARGAGADTQYF TGTGCCAGCAGTGAAGCTCGGGGGGCCGGCGCAGATACGCAGTATTTT
TRBD1 TRBJ1-1 . TRBV16 CASSRPGQGDTEAFF TGTGCCAGCAGCCGACCGGGACAGGGTGACACTGAAGCTTTCTTT
TRBD1 TRBJ1-1 . TRBV29-1 CSVEGKQGLTEAFF TGCAGCGTTGAAGGGAAACAGGGGCTCACTGAAGCTTTCTTT
TRBD2 TRBJ2-2 . TRBV5-6 CASSLYAGGLSGELFF TGTGCCAGCAGCTTATATGCGGGGGGGCTTTCCGGGGAGCTGTTTTTT
. TRBJ1-1 . TRBV2 CASIPGSHTEAFF TGTGCCAGCATCCCCGGGTCCCACACTGAAGCTTTCTTT
. TRBJ2-2 . TRBV14 CASRETGTGELFF TGTGCCAGCCGAGAGACTGGGACCGGGGAGCTGTTTTTT
. TRBJ2-3 . TRBV18 CASSPLGATDTQYF TGTGCCAGCTCACCGTTAGGGGCCACAGATACGCAGTATTTT
. TRBJ2-5 . TRBV11-3 CASSLGGGIEETQYF TGTGCCAGCAGCTTAGGGGGAGGCATCGAAGAGACCCAGTACTTC
. TRBJ1-2 . TRBV7-8 CASIVRGREMENGYTF TGTGCCAGCATCGTTAGAGGCAGGGAAATGGAAAATGGCTACACCTTC
. TRBJ2-7 . TRBV30 CAWSVSRENGEQYF TGTGCCTGGAGTGTTTCCAGGGAAAACGGCGAGCAGTACTTC
. TRBJ1-2 . TRBV29-1 CSVVGLAPNYGYTF TGCAGCGTTGTCGGACTGGCTCCTAACTATGGCTACACCTTC
. TRBJ1-1 . TRBV7-2 CASSKDSPYTEAFF TGTGCCAGCAGTAAGGACAGCCCGTACACTGAAGCTTTCTTT
TRBD2 TRBJ2-2 . TRBV5-1 CASSFLAGLVTPGELFF TGCGCCAGCAGCTTTCTCGCGGGACTAGTGACCCCCGGGGAGCTGTTTTTT
. TRBJ1-4 few TRBV27 CASSLFGGYEKLFF TGTGCCAGCAGTTTATTCGGGGGGTATGAAAAACTGTTTTTT
. TRBJ2-3 . TRBV7-2 CASSPNSYTQYF TGTGCCAGCAGCCCCAACAGCTATACGCAGTATTTT
. TRBJ2-7 . TRBV19 CASSRTGTSPEQYF TGTGCCAGTAGTAGGACCGGGACATCGCCCGAGCAGTACTTC
TRBD1 TRBJ2-3 once TRBV7-2 CASSLAVVGTGEDTQYF TGTGCCAGCAGCTTAGCTGTTGTCGGGACAGGGGAAGATACGCAGTATTTT
. TRBJ2-7 . TRBV6-1 CASSDHDGAVEQYF TGTGCCAGCAGTGATCATGACGGAGCCGTCGAGCAGTACTTC
. TRBJ2-7 . TRBV28 CASSFLLAQKTHYEQYF TGTGCCAGCAGTTTCTTGCTAGCCCAAAAAACCCACTACGAGCAGTACTTC
. TRBJ2-7 once TRBV2 CASSGRWNSYEQYF TGTGCCAGCAGTGGGAGGTGGAATTCCTACGAGCAGTACTTC
TRBD2 TRBJ2-1 . TRBV5-6 CASSLVLAGNSYNEQFF TGTGCCAGCAGCTTGGTTCTAGCGGGAAATTCCTACAATGAGCAGTTCTTC
. TRBJ2-4 . TRBV5-1 CASSSGSLRTVVAKNIQYF TGCGCCAGCAGCTCCGGTTCGCTAAGGACAGTCGTAGCCAAAAACATTCAGTACTTC
. TRBJ2-2 . TRBV6-4 CASSDSSAGELFF TGTGCCAGCAGTGACTCTAGCGCCGGGGAGCTGTTTTTT
TRBD1 TRBJ2-2 . TRBV5-1 CASSPAQQGTGELFF TGCGCCAGCAGCCCTGCCCAACAGGGGACCGGGGAGCTGTTTTTT
TRBD1 TRBJ1-4 . TRBV11-2 CASSLGEQGRGEKLFF TGTGCCAGCAGCTTAGGGGAACAGGGCAGGGGGGAAAAACTGTTTTTT
. TRBJ1-5 . TRBV10-3 CAISESGRGHQPQHF TGTGCCATCAGTGAGTCGGGCAGGGGCCATCAGCCCCAGCATTTT
. TRBJ1-2 . TRBV6-1 CASSFDRNYGYTF TGTGCCAGCAGTTTCGACAGAAACTATGGCTACACCTTC
TRBD1 TRBJ2-2 . TRBV15 CATSRDYQGASTGELFF TGTGCCACCAGCAGAGATTATCAGGGGGCGAGCACCGGGGAGCTGTTTTTT
TRBD1 TRBJ1-3 . TRBV23-1 CASTPLDREVSGNTIYF TGCGCCAGCACCCCCTTGGACAGGGAAGTTTCTGGAAACACCATATATTTT
. TRBJ2-1 . TRBV6-5 CAIQLAANNEQFF TGTGCCATTCAACTGGCAGCGAACAATGAGCAGTTCTTC
. TRBJ2-7 . TRBV29-1 CSVAAIDEQYF TGCAGCGTTGCTGCGATCGACGAGCAGTACTTC
. TRBJ2-3 . TRBV7-9 CASSPRTGGPSTDTQYF TGTGCCAGCAGCCCACGGACTGGCGGACCGAGCACAGATACGCAGTATTTT
TRBD1 TRBJ2-7 once TRBV27 CASSWGTVGAYEQYF TGTGCCAGCAGTTGGGGGACAGTCGGGGCCTACGAGCAGTACTTC
. TRBJ2-7 . TRBV5-4 CASSLRGGSYEQYF TGTGCCAGCAGCTTGCGGGGAGGATCATACGAGCAGTACTTC
TRBD1 TRBJ1-2 few TRBV4-2 CASSPATGAFYGYTF TGTGCCAGCAGCCCTGCGACAGGGGCTTTCTATGGCTACACCTTC
TRBD1 TRBJ2-7 . TRBV10-1 CASSEPGQGKHEQYF TGCGCCAGCAGTGAGCCGGGACAGGGGAAACACGAGCAGTACTTC
. TRBJ1-2 few TRBV13 CASSSGWSGGYGYTF TGTGCCAGCAGCTCCGGGTGGTCGGGGGGGTATGGCTACACCTTC
. TRBJ2-7 once TRBV29-1 CSVGDRLSYEQYF TGCAGCGTTGGTGACAGGCTCTCCTACGAGCAGTACTTC
. TRBJ1-6 . TRBV6-5 CASKRSSYNSPLHF TGTGCCAGCAAACGGAGCTCCTATAATTCACCCCTCCACTTT
. TRBJ1-5 . TRBV30 CAWSEGDQPQHF TGTGCCTGGAGTGAGGGAGATCAGCCCCAGCATTTT
TRBD2 TRBJ2-3 . TRBV5-4 CASSPLPTSGGLTDTQYF TGTGCCAGCAGCCCGCTTCCCACTAGCGGGGGGCTCACAGATACGCAGTATTTT
TRBD2 TRBJ2-1 . TRBV6-5 CASSRGGLNEQFF TGTGCCAGCAGCCGGGGGGGTTTGAATGAGCAGTTCTTC
TRBD1 TRBJ1-6 . TRBV6-1 CASRNQGVRNSPLHF TGTGCCAGCAGGAACCAGGGGGTGAGGAATTCACCCCTCCACTTT
. TRBJ2-1 . TRBV27 CASSLAGVSYNEQFF TGTGCCAGCAGTTTAGCCGGGGTCTCCTACAATGAGCAGTTCTTC
. TRBJ1-2 once TRBV5-6 CASSSNLQDVYGYTF TGTGCCAGCAGCTCGAATCTGCAGGATGTCTATGGCTACACCTTC
. TRBJ2-3 once TRBV30 CAWSPATNVNTQYF TGTGCCTGGAGTCCCGCGACTAACGTGAATACGCAGTATTTT
TRBD2 TRBJ2-5 . TRBV27 CASSSGGEGTQYF TGTGCCAGCTCGAGCGGGGGGGAGGGGACCCAGTACTTC
. TRBJ2-5 . TRBV15 CATSRGGLQETQYF TGTGCCACCAGCAGAGGCGGACTCCAAGAGACCCAGTACTTC
. TRBJ1-2 . TRBV11-2 CASSLWRADGYTF TGTGCCAGCAGCTTATGGCGGGCAGATGGCTACACCTTC
. TRBJ1-2 . TRBV5-4 CASSPQTDLNGYTF TGTGCCAGCAGCCCCCAGACAGATTTAAATGGCTACACCTTC